These T cell receptor beta chains were read from a single sample in a study of neurological immune-mediated disorders. One entry per CDR3 protein, called by TCRdb with MiXCR from the 5' RACE reads. The sample has over 40,000 distinct CDR3 sequences; about 6.9% are singletons. Sequencing was carried out using CD4+ T cells from blood. Source of these receptors: a woman aged 35 to 49 in good health. CDR3s include the opening cysteine and the closing phenylalanine or tryptophan. Fields, in order: D gene, clone size, J gene, V gene, CDR3 protein, CDR3 DNA. D genes are given only for firm matches. Where a row states a size, it is once, few, many or the class of an expanded clone; other rows omit it.

- many TRBJ1-1 TRBV7-2 CASSLMTNTEAFF TGTGCCAGCAGCTTAATGACGAACACTGAAGCTTTCTTT
TRBD2 many TRBJ2-5 TRBV7-3 CASSPAGRVDQYF TGTGCCAGCAGCCCCGCAGGGAGGGTGGACCAGTACTTC
TRBD2 many TRBJ2-3 TRBV2 CASRFLAGEGADTQYF TGTGCCAGCAGGTTCCTAGCGGGAGAAGGGGCAGATACGCAGTATTTT
TRBD2 - TRBJ2-7 TRBV20-1 CRPGGNQHERYF TGCAGGCCGGGGGGAAACCAACACGAGCGGTACTTC
- many TRBJ1-1 TRBV29-1 CSVGLPNTEAFF TGCAGCGTGGGACTTCCGAACACTGAAGCTTTCTTT
- many TRBJ1-1 TRBV10-3 CAISFGIYTEAFF TGTGCCATCAGCTTTGGGATTTACACTGAAGCTTTCTTT
TRBD2 - TRBJ2-3 TRBV29-1 CSVLTSGSTDTQYF TGTAGCGTCCTGACTAGCGGGAGCACAGATACGCAGTATTTT
TRBD2 many TRBJ2-7 TRBV20-1 CSARVTSGRYREQYF TGCAGTGCTAGGGTGACTAGCGGGAGGTATAGGGAGCAGTACTTC
TRBD1 many TRBJ1-6 TRBV6-1 CASSETPGTGFNSPLHF TGTGCCAGCAGTGAAACCCCCGGGACAGGGTTTAATTCACCCCTCCACTTT
- many TRBJ2-5 TRBV7-2 CASSFGWGETQYF TGTGCCAGCAGCTTCGGCTGGGGGGAGACCCAGTACTTC
TRBD1 many TRBJ1-1 TRBV12-3/TRBV12-4 CASRPRQGSAEAFF TGTGCCAGCAGACCGCGACAGGGAAGTGCTGAAGCTTTCTTT
TRBD2 - TRBJ2-5 TRBV6-5 CASSYSAGGLGETQYF TGTGCCAGCAGTTACTCAGCGGGAGGGCTAGGAGAGACCCAGTACTTC
- - TRBJ1-1 TRBV29-1 CSVAKGGALGAEAFF TGCAGCGTAGCTAAAGGGGGGGCACTGGGCGCTGAAGCTTTCTTT
- many TRBJ2-1 TRBV7-3 CASSQLASYYNEQFF TGTGCCAGCAGCCAACTGGCTAGTTACTACAATGAGCAGTTCTTC
- many TRBJ2-7 TRBV29-1 CSVLRGSYEQYF TGCAGCGTCCTCCGCGGCAGTTACGAGCAGTACTTC
- many TRBJ1-1 TRBV5-1 CASSLGVPTEAFF TGCGCCAGCAGCTTGGGGGTTCCGACTGAAGCTTTCTTT
- many TRBJ1-1 TRBV5-5 CASSLGGLDTEAFF TGTGCCAGCAGCTTGGGCGGTTTGGACACTGAAGCTTTCTTT
- many TRBJ1-2 TRBV5-1 CASSLVLPPDGYTF TGCGCCAGCAGCTTGGTACTCCCTCCAGATGGCTACACCTTC
- - TRBJ1-5 TRBV6-1 CASSEGGSYNQPQHF TGTGCCAGCAGTGAAGGGGGTTCATACAATCAGCCCCAGCATTTT
- many TRBJ1-1 TRBV5-1 CASSLATENTEAFF TGCGCCAGCAGCTTGGCCACCGAGAACACTGAAGCTTTCTTT
- many TRBJ2-1 TRBV7-2 CASSLSGASSYNEQFF TGTGCCAGCAGCCTTAGCGGCGCCAGCTCCTACAATGAGCAGTTCTTC
- many TRBJ1-1 TRBV29-1 CSGVNTEAFF TGCAGCGGGGTGAACACTGAAGCTTTCTTT
- many TRBJ1-2 TRBV19 CASSIVTSGYTF TGTGCCAGTAGTATAGTAACATCTGGCTACACCTTC
TRBD1 many TRBJ2-5 TRBV5-1 CASSSGTGGMETQYF TGCGCCAGCAGCTCCGGGACAGGGGGTATGGAGACCCAGTACTTC
- many TRBJ1-2 TRBV20-1 CSARDGYGGGYTF TGCAGTGCTAGAGATGGCTATGGAGGTGGCTACACCTTC
- - TRBJ2-2 TRBV5-8 CTSSPITGRVVGELFF TGTACCAGCAGCCCCATCACAGGGCGCGTAGTAGGGGAGCTGTTTTTT
TRBD1 many TRBJ1-2 TRBV15 CATSRNLRQGANYGYTF TGTGCCACCAGCAGAAACTTACGACAGGGGGCTAACTATGGCTACACCTTC
TRBD1 many TRBJ2-3 TRBV7-2 CASSFRAARGFTDTQYF TGTGCCAGCAGCTTCAGGGCGGCCAGGGGGTTCACAGATACGCAGTATTTT
- many TRBJ2-5 TRBV12-3/TRBV12-4 CASSPSEGEGTQYF TGTGCCAGCAGCCCTAGCGAGGGAGAGGGGACCCAGTACTTC
- many TRBJ2-2 TRBV20-1 CSARPTGTGELFF TGCAGTGCTAGGCCGACTGGCACCGGGGAGCTGTTTTTT
TRBD2 many TRBJ2-1 TRBV4-2 CASKREWSYNEQFF TGTGCCAGCAAGCGGGAGTGGTCCTACAATGAGCAGTTCTTC
TRBD2 - TRBJ2-2 TRBV10-3 CAISAGGTSATGELFF TGTGCCATCAGTGCCGGGGGGACTAGCGCGACCGGGGAGCTGTTTTTT
- - TRBJ2-1 TRBV20-1 CSARAGVSHNEQFF TGCAGTGCTAGAGCGGGAGTTTCACACAATGAGCAGTTCTTC
- many TRBJ2-2 TRBV7-2 CASSLEGQGIGELFF TGTGCCAGCAGCTTAGAGGGCCAGGGGATCGGGGAGCTGTTTTTT
- medium-sized TRBJ2-1 TRBV5-1 CASTRDKSSDNEQFF TGCGCCAGCACCAGGGACAAGTCGTCCGACAATGAGCAGTTCTTC
- many TRBJ2-5 TRBV5-1 CASSLGTRGTETQYF TGCGCCAGCAGCTTAGGGACCCGCGGGACAGAGACCCAGTACTTC
- many TRBJ1-2 TRBV12-3/TRBV12-4 CASSLLPGRDGYTF TGTGCCAGCTCTCTCCTCCCAGGGAGGGATGGCTACACCTTC
- many TRBJ1-1 TRBV29-1 CSVIRGNTEAFF TGCAGCGTCATCAGGGGGAACACTGAAGCTTTCTTT
- many TRBJ2-2 TRBV11-2 CASSLSDTGELFF TGTGCCAGCAGCTTATCGGACACCGGGGAGCTGTTTTTT
- many TRBJ2-1 TRBV7-9 CASSLQGAEQFF TGTGCCAGCAGCCTACAGGGTGCTGAGCAGTTCTTC
- many TRBJ2-1 TRBV7-9 CASSLGAGFHEQFF TGTGCCAGCAGCTTAGGGGCGGGTTTCCATGAGCAGTTCTTC
TRBD2 many TRBJ2-3 TRBV10-2 CASRGLAGAVEDTQYF TGCGCCAGCAGAGGACTAGCGGGAGCGGTTGAAGATACGCAGTATTTT
- many TRBJ2-1 TRBV5-1 CASSSVGASSYNEQFF TGCGCCAGCAGCTCGGTCGGGGCCAGCTCCTACAATGAGCAGTTCTTC
- many TRBJ2-5 TRBV11-2 CASSPPHRSAQETQYF TGTGCCAGCAGCCCACCCCACCGTAGCGCTCAAGAGACCCAGTACTTC
- many TRBJ2-1 TRBV20-1 CSAPLATRNNEQFF TGCAGTGCCCCCCTAGCGACCAGGAACAATGAGCAGTTCTTC
- many TRBJ2-3 TRBV7-3 CASSGPLTTDTQYF TGTGCCAGCAGCGGACCATTAACCACAGATACGCAGTATTTT
- many TRBJ2-3 TRBV28 CASSPFRAGTGPDTQYF TGTGCCAGCAGCCCATTCAGGGCAGGGACGGGCCCAGATACGCAGTATTTT
- many TRBJ1-1 TRBV10-3 CAISDRDLGTEAFF TGTGCCATCAGTGACAGGGACCTCGGGACTGAAGCTTTCTTT
- many TRBJ2-3 TRBV3-1 CASSPGLRTDTQYF TGTGCCAGCAGCCCAGGACTTCGCACAGATACGCAGTATTTT
- many TRBJ2-7 TRBV5-6 CASSTREGSYEQYF TGTGCCAGCAGCACCCGAGAGGGCTCCTACGAGCAGTACTTC
- many TRBJ2-5 TRBV5-8 CASSQLETQYF TGTGCCAGCAGCCAATTAGAAACCCAGTACTTC
TRBD1 many TRBJ1-1 TRBV6-5 CASGLTGGKTEAFF TGTGCCAGCGGATTGACAGGGGGTAAAACTGAAGCTTTCTTT
- many TRBJ1-1 TRBV6-5 CASSYSMNTEAFF TGTGCCAGCAGTTACAGTATGAACACTGAAGCTTTCTTT